Many counts were recorded for the clone carrying this T cell receptor (beta chain). Germline assignment: CDR1 MNHNS and CDR2 SASEGT. The CDR3 covers 13 residues. With 2 bases removed from V and 4 bases from J, the gap between germline ends came to 8 bases. This record belongs to a study of blood T cell repertoires in COVID-19. Whole-study context: Acute and convalescent COVID-19 samples came from the United States, Italy and Spain.

Profiled with immunoSEQ multiplex PCR; TCRdb holds only in-frame clones, not every one. The table has about 320,000 clones, around 85% seen once. V and J are TRBV6-1 and TRBJ1-2, with a weak D call TRBD1 (5 bases). The TCR originated in a human donor in a cohort sampled during active COVID-19. Specimen: peripheral blood. CDR3 region: CASSESRAYGYTF. For the CDR3, the DNA is TGTGCCAGCAGTGAATCCAGGGCCTATGGCTACACCTTC.